This TCR beta chain was obtained from a study of cytomegalovirus exposure and HLA in healthy donors. Across the whole study: The same platform was used for the 120 validation repertoires and the 650 to 800 first-cohort repertoires, a later analysis reported. General study points: As was reported, the classifier diagnosed cytomegalovirus status with high specificity and sensitivity.

About this clone itself: No antigen is known for it.

The donors were in the roughly 120-subject validation cohort, distinct from the roughly 600-subject first cohort. Profiling relied on immunoSEQ multiplex PCR, and the TCRdb table lists in-frame clones only, not all of them. The table shows 150,000 to 200,000 clones, with roughly 85% occurring only once. CDR1 MGHDK and CDR2 SYGVNS come from the germline V gene. The CDR3 length is 17 residues. The junction had 10 bases not matched to a gene; V was cut back by 0 bases and J by 6 bases. Sequencing was carried out using PBMCs. The clonotype comes from a man aged 18 to 30 in good health and CMV-seropositive. V is TRBV25-1 and J is TRBJ2-3; 9 bases align to TRBD2. CDR3 nucleotides: TGTGCCAGCAGTGAATATAAGGCGGGGGGGCAGGGCGATACGCAGTATTTT. It translates to CASSEYKAGGQGDTQYF. The full variable domain, its missing parts supplied by reference TRBV25-1 and TRBJ2-3, is EADIYQTPRYLVIGTGKKITLECSQTMGHDKMYWYQQDPGMELHLIHYSYGVNSTEKGDLSSESTVSRIRTEHFPLTLESARPSHTSQYLCASSEYKAGGQGDTQYFGPGTRLTVL.